These T cell receptor beta chains were read from a single sample in a study of cytomegalovirus exposure and HLA in healthy donors. The repertoire was sequenced with immunoSEQ multiplex PCR; TCRdb's copy has only in-frame clones and lacks some. The repertoire has roughly 240,000 clones, more than 70% of them found once; the top ten carry approximately 0.49%. The source material was PBMCs. These receptors all come from a boy between 10 and 17 years old in good health and CMV-seronegative. CDR3s include the opening cysteine and the closing phenylalanine or tryptophan. D genes are given only for firm matches. Clone size is not always given. Where it is, it says once, few, many or a class for expanded clones.

clone_size	d_call	v_call	j_call	cdr3_nt	cdr3_aa
-	TRBD1	TRBV6-5	TRBJ1-5	TGTGCCAGCAGTTCCGACAGGGGACAGCCCCAGCATTTT	CASSSDRGQPQHF
-	-	TRBV7-2	TRBJ1-1	TGTGCCAGCAGCTTAGTCCAGGGTGCTGAAGCTTTCTTT	CASSLVQGAEAFF
once	-	TRBV19	TRBJ1-2	TGTGCCAGCTTAGACCGGGGATTCAACTATGGCTACACCTTC	CASLDRGFNYGYTF
few	-	TRBV4-1	TRBJ1-2	TGCGCCAGCAGCCAGCCGGAACGGGGAAACTATGGCTACACCTTC	CASSQPERGNYGYTF
-	-	TRBV10-2	TRBJ2-1	TGCGCCAGCAGTGGGAAGCGGTCCTACAATGAGCAGTTCTTC	CASSGKRSYNEQFF
-	-	TRBV6-1	TRBJ2-1	TGTGCCAGCAGACCCCGGGGTAGAGGCAATGAGCAGTTCTTC	CASRPRGRGNEQFF
-	TRBD2	TRBV7-2	TRBJ2-7	TGTGCCAGCAGCCCGACTAGCGGGGCCTACGAGCAGTACTTC	CASSPTSGAYEQYF
once	TRBD1	TRBV29-1	TRBJ1-2	TGCAGCGTCGTCCCCGGGACAGGGGGCCATGGCTACACCTTC	CSVVPGTGGHGYTF
-	-	TRBV4-1	TRBJ1-1	TGCGCCAGCAGCCAAGACAGGAGGGCTGAAGCTTTCTTT	CASSQDRRAEAFF
-	-	TRBV2	TRBJ1-6	TGTGCCACCACTCCCGGGCCAAGGGGATCACCCCTCCACTTT	CATTPGPRGSPLHF
once	-	TRBV30	TRBJ2-3	TGTGCCTGCTCGGGGGGCGGCACAGATACGCAGTATTTT	CACSGGGTDTQYF
-	TRBD1	TRBV7-2	TRBJ2-3	TGTGCCAGCAGCCGAGGACAGGGGGCATGGGATACGCAGTATTTT	CASSRGQGAWDTQYF
-	TRBD1	TRBV15	TRBJ1-2	TGTGCCACCAGCCCCCGACGACAGGGTAGTGGCTACACCTTC	CATSPRRQGSGYTF
few	-	TRBV10-1	TRBJ2-7	TGCGCCAGCAGTGCTGGACAGACATACGAGCAGTACTTC	CASSAGQTYEQYF
-	-	TRBV11-2	TRBJ1-1	TGTGCCAGCAGCTTAGCGGGCAGTTGGGGCGGTGAAGCTTTCTTT	CASSLAGSWGGEAFF
-	-	TRBV6-5	TRBJ1-2	TGTGCCAGCAGTTACGGGCCTTCGGAAGTCTATGGCTACACCTTC	CASSYGPSEVYGYTF
-	TRBD1	TRBV2	TRBJ2-7	TGTGCCAGCAGTGAATCAAGGGGGCACGAGCAGTACTTC	CASSESRGHEQYF
once	-	TRBV15	TRBJ2-7	TGTGCCACCAGCAGAGTAAAGTACGAGCAGTACTTC	CATSRVKYEQYF
-	-	TRBV9	TRBJ2-7	TGTGCCGGCCTTGGTCAGGGGTGGAACGAGCAGTACTTC	CAGLGQGWNEQYF
-	TRBD1	TRBV6-1	TRBJ2-5	TGTGCCAGCAGTGAAGCAATAGGGGGCGGTCAAGAGACCCAGTACTTC	CASSEAIGGGQETQYF
-	TRBD2	TRBV2	TRBJ2-5	TGTGCCAGCAGTGAAATGGGAATAGCGGGGGCCCTGCGGGAGACCCAGTACTTC	CASSEMGIAGALRETQYF
-	TRBD2	TRBV18	TRBJ2-3	TGTGCCAGCTCACCTAGCGGGTCGAGCACAGATACGCAGTATTTT	CASSPSGSSTDTQYF
-	TRBD1	TRBV27	TRBJ1-2	TGTGCCAGCAGTTCCAATGGGGGGGACAGGGACTATGGCTACACCTTC	CASSSNGGDRDYGYTF
-	-	TRBV7-9	TRBJ2-1	TGTGCCAGCAGCCTCGGGGTCAATGAGCAGTTCTTC	CASSLGVNEQFF
-	-	TRBV19	TRBJ1-1	TGTGCCAGTAGCCCCCCCTGGCCAGGAGCTTTCTTT	CASSPPWPGAFF
few	TRBD1	TRBV6-5	TRBJ2-7	TGTGCCAGCAGTAGGACAGGATCCTACGAGCAGTACTTC	CASSRTGSYEQYF
few	-	TRBV5-4	TRBJ2-1	TGTGCCAGCAGCTTGGGACTAGTGAATGAGCAGTTCTTC	CASSLGLVNEQFF
-	-	TRBV4-2	TRBJ2-5	TGTGCCAGCAGCCGAATCGGAGAGGGAGAGACCCAGTACTTC	CASSRIGEGETQYF
-	TRBD1	TRBV5-1	TRBJ1-1	TGCGCCAGCAGCTTGGGACGACAGGGGACTGAAGCTTTCTTT	CASSLGRQGTEAFF
few	TRBD2	TRBV11-3	TRBJ2-7	TGTGCCAGCAGCTTAGGGTATGGCGCGGGGGGTCTCTACGAGCAGTACTTC	CASSLGYGAGGLYEQYF
few	TRBD2	TRBV5-1	TRBJ2-7	TGCGCCAGCAGCTTGGGGGGCCTAGCGGGGTCATCCTACGAGCAGTACTTC	CASSLGGLAGSSYEQYF
-	TRBD1	TRBV6-1	TRBJ1-3	TGTGCCAGCAGTGGTGGAGGACAGGGGGCGCGGGGAAACACCATATATTTT	CASSGGGQGARGNTIYF
-	-	TRBV5-1	TRBJ2-3	TGCGCCAGCAGCCTGAGGCGGGGTGGAGCAGATACGCAGTATTTT	CASSLRRGGADTQYF
-	-	TRBV25-1	TRBJ1-3	TGTGCCAGCAGCCCCTCCGGGGAGCCTGGAAGCACCATATATTTT	CASSPSGEPGSTIYF
-	TRBD1	TRBV27	TRBJ2-7	TGTGCCAGCAGTCCTAGCTTCGGGACAGGGGTTTCTTACGAGCAGTACTTC	CASSPSFGTGVSYEQYF
-	-	TRBV14	TRBJ1-5	TGTGCCAGCAGCCAAGATCTTTATCAGCCCCAGCATTTT	CASSQDLYQPQHF
-	-	TRBV7-8	TRBJ2-7	TGTGCCAGCAGCTCGGCCGGGATGGACTTCTCCTACGAGCAGTACTTC	CASSSAGMDFSYEQYF
-	-	TRBV13	TRBJ1-1	TGTGCCAGCAGCTTAGCTGGGGAGCCGTCCACTGAAGCTTTCTTT	CASSLAGEPSTEAFF
-	TRBD1	TRBV6-1	TRBJ1-4	TGTGCCAGCAGCCCGGGACAGGGGAATGAAAAACTGTTTTTT	CASSPGQGNEKLFF
-	-	TRBV9	TRBJ1-1	TGTGCCAGCAGCCCGCACACAGGGAATCCTGAAGCTTTCTTT	CASSPHTGNPEAFF
-	TRBD1	TRBV14	TRBJ2-5	TGTGCCAGCAGCCGCGGGACAGGGCCTCGGGGTTCCCAGTACTTC	CASSRGTGPRGSQYF
few	-	TRBV6-5	TRBJ2-5	TGTGCCAGCAGGGTCGGGGTACTCCAAGAGACCCAGTACTTC	CASRVGVLQETQYF
-	TRBD1	TRBV5-4	TRBJ1-3	TGTGCCAGCAGCTTGGGGACAGGGGGCGGTGGAAACACCATATATTTT	CASSLGTGGGGNTIYF
-	TRBD2	TRBV5-1	TRBJ2-3	TGCGCCAGCGGTGGTAGCGGGAGAACAGATACGCAGTATTTT	CASGGSGRTDTQYF
-	-	TRBV18	TRBJ1-2	TGTGGGCATGTGGATGGCTACACCTTC	CGHVDGYTF
few	-	TRBV11-2	TRBJ2-1	TGTGCCAGCAGCTTAGGGGGCTCTTCCTACAATGAGCAGTTCTTC	CASSLGGSSYNEQFF
once	TRBD1	TRBV4-2	TRBJ1-3	TGTGCCAGCAGCCACTACACCAGACAGGGCCCCTCTGGAAACACCATATATTTT	CASSHYTRQGPSGNTIYF
-	-	TRBV9	TRBJ2-3	TGTGCCAGCAGCCCCAGGGTGGCCGCCGGCACAGATACGCAGTATTTT	CASSPRVAAGTDTQYF
-	-	TRBV12-2	TRBJ2-7	TGTGCAAGTCGCTGGACTAGCGGGAGGCCCTCCTACGAGCAGTACTTC	CASRWTSGRPSYEQYF
-	-	TRBV7-2	TRBJ2-3	TGTGCCAGCAGCGTAAATCCATCGGGGGTGAGCGCAGATACGCAGTATTTT	CASSVNPSGVSADTQYF
-	-	TRBV6-1	TRBJ2-7	TGTGCCAGCGGAGAAAACAGGGCTCACTGGGGGGAGCAGTACTTC	CASGENRAHWGEQYF
-	-	TRBV5-1	TRBJ2-3	TGCGCCAGCAGCTTGAGAGGGGGTCAAGATACGCAGTATTTT	CASSLRGGQDTQYF
-	TRBD1	TRBV19	TRBJ1-5	TGTGCCAGTAGTATTTACAGGGGAAATAGCAATCAGCCCCAGCATTTT	CASSIYRGNSNQPQHF
-	-	TRBV10-3	TRBJ2-3	TGTGCCATCAGTGAGGAGGGAAGAACAGATACGCAGTATTTT	CAISEEGRTDTQYF
-	-	TRBV4-1	TRBJ2-2	TGCGCCAGCAGCCAACCTACGGGGTCAGGGGAGCTGTTTTTT	CASSQPTGSGELFF
-	TRBD2	TRBV5-1	TRBJ2-1	TGCGCCAGCAGCTTGACCGGGACTAGCGGGTTCAACACCTACAATGAGCAGTTCTTC	CASSLTGTSGFNTYNEQFF
-	TRBD1	TRBV6-1	TRBJ1-2	TGTGCCAGCAGTGTTGACAGGGGCTTGCTGGGCTACACCTTC	CASSVDRGLLGYTF
-	TRBD2	TRBV4-1	TRBJ2-5	TGCGCCAGCAGCCCAATCGGGACTAGCGGGGAGACCCAGTACTTC	CASSPIGTSGETQYF
few	TRBD1	TRBV6-5	TRBJ1-4	TGTGCCAGCAGTTACTTGGGACAGAGGGCACTGTTTTTT	CASSYLGQRALFF